This T cell receptor beta chain was recorded in a study of T cell responses to AZD1222 COVID-19 vaccine. Study-level results: Females made up more of the donors, who were largely white British, and clonal diversity may have come out too low. At 160-218 and 743-854, vaccine-associated CD4 TCRs were dominant, and they spanned spike.

The germline V gene has CDR1 SGHNT and CDR2 YYREEE (reference sequence). The CDR3 has 15 residues. V shed 4 bases, J shed 5 bases, and the junction held 8 bases outside the gene matches. Some clones are missing from TCRdb's copy, which holds only in-frame ones; the method was immunoSEQ multiplex PCR. Among roughly 160,000 clones listed, roughly 90% were seen once. Comment on this clone: The target antigen is unknown.

The TCR originated in an adult who received the AZD1222 COVID-19 vaccine. The genes are TRBV5-4 and TRBJ1-1; 10 bases align to TRBD1. This specimen was peripheral blood, taken 28 days after the second AZD1222 dose. CDR3 sequence: CASSTRDRGFTEAFF. CDR3 DNA sequence: TGTGCCAGCAGCACCCGGGACAGGGGTTTTACTGAAGCTTTCTTT.